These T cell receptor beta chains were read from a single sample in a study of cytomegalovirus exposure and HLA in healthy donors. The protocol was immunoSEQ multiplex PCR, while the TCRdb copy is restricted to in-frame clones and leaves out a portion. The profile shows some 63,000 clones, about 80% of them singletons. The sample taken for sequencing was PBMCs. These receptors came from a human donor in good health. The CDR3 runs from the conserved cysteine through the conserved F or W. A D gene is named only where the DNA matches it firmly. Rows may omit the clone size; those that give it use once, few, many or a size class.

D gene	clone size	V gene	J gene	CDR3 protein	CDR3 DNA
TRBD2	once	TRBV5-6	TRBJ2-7	CASSLEKLAGYYWYEQYF	TGTGCCAGCAGCTTGGAGAAACTAGCGGGATACTATTGGTACGAGCAGTACTTC
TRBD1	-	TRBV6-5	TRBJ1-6	CASGNRGEGNSPLHF	TGTGCCAGCGGGAACAGGGGAGAGGGTAATTCACCCCTCCACTTT
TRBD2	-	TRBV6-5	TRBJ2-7	CASSSLAGGSYEQYF	TGTGCCAGCAGTTCTCTAGCGGGGGGAAGCTACGAGCAGTACTTC
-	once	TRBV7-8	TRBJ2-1	CASSSTLNEQFF	TGTGCCAGCAGCTCGACATTGAATGAGCAGTTCTTC
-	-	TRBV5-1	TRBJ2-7	CASSLARAGRNEQYF	TGCGCCAGCAGCTTGGCTCGGGCGGGGCGAAACGAGCAGTACTTC
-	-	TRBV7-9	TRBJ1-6	CSSSFGHNNSPLHF	TGTTCCAGCAGCTTTGGCCACAATAATTCACCCCTCCACTTT
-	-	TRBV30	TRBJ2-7	CAWGLRSGEQYF	TGTGCCTGGGGACTTCGAAGTGGCGAGCAGTACTTC
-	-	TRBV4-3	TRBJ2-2	CASSQDSSGANTGELFF	TGCGCCAGCAGCCAAGATTCCAGCGGAGCGAACACCGGGGAGCTGTTTTTT
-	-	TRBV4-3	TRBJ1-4	CASSQDRRQALPRVATNEKLFF	TGCGCCAGCAGCCAAGATAGGAGACAAGCCCTACCGAGGGTCGCAACTAATGAAAAACTGTTTTTT
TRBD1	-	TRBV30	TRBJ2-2	CAWRTRTGYTGELFF	TGTGCCTGGAGAACGAGGACAGGGTACACCGGGGAGCTGTTTTTT
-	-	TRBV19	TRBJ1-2	CASTQGKGYTF	TGTGCCAGTACACAGGGCAAGGGCTACACCTTC
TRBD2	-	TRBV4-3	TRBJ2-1	CASSQEGIGWRGGNEQFF	TGCGCCAGCAGCCAAGAAGGAATCGGCTGGCGGGGGGGCAATGAGCAGTTCTTC
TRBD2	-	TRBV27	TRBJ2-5	CASSLFPPFTSGSQETQYF	TGTGCCAGCAGTTTATTCCCCCCCTTTACTAGCGGGAGTCAAGAGACCCAGTACTTC
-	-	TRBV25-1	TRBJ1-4	CASSESRGMGGNEKLFF	TGTGCCAGCAGTGAAAGTAGGGGTATGGGGGGGAATGAAAAACTGTTTTTT
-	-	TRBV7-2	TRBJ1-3	CASSLGGPGNTIYF	TGTGCCAGCAGCTTAGGGGGCCCTGGAAACACCATATATTTT
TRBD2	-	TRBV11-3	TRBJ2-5	CASSLGSGYDLETQYF	TGTGCCAGCAGCTTAGGTAGCGGGTACGACTTGGAGACCCAGTACTTC
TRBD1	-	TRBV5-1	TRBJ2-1	CASSYNPGQGENEQFF	TGCGCCAGCAGCTATAATCCGGGACAGGGGGAAAATGAGCAGTTCTTC
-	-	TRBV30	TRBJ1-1	CAWGAFGGFRTEAFF	TGTGCCTGGGGGGCCTTTGGAGGGTTTCGAACTGAAGCTTTCTTT
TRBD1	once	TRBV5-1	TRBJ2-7	CASSERTGYSYEQYF	TGCGCCAGCAGCGAAAGGACAGGGTACTCCTACGAGCAGTACTTC
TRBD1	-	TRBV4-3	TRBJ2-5	CASSQLQGAETQYF	TGCGCCAGCAGCCAACTGCAGGGGGCAGAGACCCAGTACTTC
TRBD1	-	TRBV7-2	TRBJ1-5	CASSSGQTNQPQHF	TGTGCCAGCAGCTCGGGACAGACCAATCAGCCCCAGCATTTT
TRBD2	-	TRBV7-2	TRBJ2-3	CASSQRGGRYTQYF	TGTGCCAGCAGCCAACGGGGGGGCCGATATACGCAGTATTTT
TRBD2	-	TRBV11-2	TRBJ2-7	CVSSPRASGTYEQYF	TGTGTCAGCAGCCCCCGGGCTAGCGGGACCTACGAGCAGTACTTC
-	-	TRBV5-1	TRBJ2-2	CASSLDGVKNTGELFF	TGCGCCAGCAGCTTGGACGGAGTTAAGAACACCGGGGAGCTGTTTTTT
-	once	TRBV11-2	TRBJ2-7	CASSLDGVVGGEQYF	TGTGCCAGCAGCTTAGACGGTGTGGTGGGAGGTGAGCAGTACTTC
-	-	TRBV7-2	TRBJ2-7	CASSSRSGTSVEQYF	TGTGCCAGCAGCTCGAGATCCGGGACTTCGGTCGAGCAGTACTTC
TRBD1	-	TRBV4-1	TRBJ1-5	CASSQGTGSSNQPQHF	TGCGCCAGCAGCCAGGGGACAGGGAGTAGCAATCAGCCCCAGCATTTT
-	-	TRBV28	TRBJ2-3	CASSLLGGTDTQYF	TGTGCCAGCAGTTTGCTGGGCGGCACAGATACGCAGTATTTT
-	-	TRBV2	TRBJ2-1	CASSEGPYNEQFF	TGTGCCAGCAGTGAAGGGCCCTACAATGAGCAGTTCTTC
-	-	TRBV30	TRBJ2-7	CAWSGDYEQYF	TGTGCCTGGAGCGGTGACTACGAGCAGTACTTC
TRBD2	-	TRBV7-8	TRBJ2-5	CASSARAGGRETQYF	TGTGCCAGCAGCGCTCGGGCGGGGGGCAGGGAGACCCAGTACTTC
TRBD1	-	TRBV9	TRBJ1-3	CASSVGDSRLYF	TGTGCCAGCAGCGTAGGGGACAGCCGCCTATATTTT
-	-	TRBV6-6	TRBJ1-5	CASTLLAGNQPQHF	TGTGCCAGCACCCTACTGGCAGGGAATCAGCCCCAGCATTTT
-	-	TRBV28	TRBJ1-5	CASSMGRGNNQPQHF	TGTGCCAGCAGTATGGGGAGGGGGAACAATCAGCCCCAGCATTTT
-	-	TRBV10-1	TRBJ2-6	CASRAQGSGGANVLTF	TGCGCCAGCAGAGCACAGGGTTCGGGTGGGGCCAACGTCCTGACTTTC
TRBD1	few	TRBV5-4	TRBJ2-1	CASSLRQGDNEQFF	TGTGCCAGCAGCTTGAGACAGGGGGACAATGAGCAGTTCTTC
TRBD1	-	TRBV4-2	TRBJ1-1	CASRFQLGQGGTEAFF	TGTGCCAGCAGATTCCAACTCGGCCAGGGGGGTACTGAAGCTTTCTTT
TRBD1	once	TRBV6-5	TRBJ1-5	CASSRTGNGEPQHF	TGTGCCAGCAGTCGGACAGGAAATGGCGAACCCCAGCATTTT
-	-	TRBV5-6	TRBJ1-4	CASSPTMSNEKLFF	TGTGCCAGCAGCCCGACAATGAGTAATGAAAAACTGTTTTTT
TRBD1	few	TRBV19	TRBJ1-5	CASRGQVYSNQPQHF	TGTGCCAGTAGAGGACAGGTTTATAGCAATCAGCCCCAGCATTTT
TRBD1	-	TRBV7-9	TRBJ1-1	CSSSWTGYTEAFF	TGTTCCAGCAGCTGGACAGGATACACTGAAGCTTTCTTT
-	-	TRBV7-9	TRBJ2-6	CASTLDRTAGANVLTF	TGTGCCAGCACCCTCGACAGGACCGCTGGGGCCAACGTCCTGACTTTC
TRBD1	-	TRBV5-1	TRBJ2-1	CASSRDRREGYNEQFF	TGCGCCAGCAGCCGGGACAGGCGAGAGGGATACAATGAGCAGTTCTTC
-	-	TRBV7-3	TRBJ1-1	CASSLGGVEQNEAFF	TGTGCCAGCAGCTTAGGAGGCGTCGAACAGAATGAAGCTTTCTTT
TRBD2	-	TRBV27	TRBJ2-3	CASSISGRPTYTQYF	TGTGCCAGCAGTATTAGCGGGAGGCCAACCTATACGCAGTATTTT
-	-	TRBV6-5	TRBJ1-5	CASSYGGDRNQPQHF	TGTGCCAGCAGTTACGGGGGGGACCGGAATCAGCCCCAGCATTTT
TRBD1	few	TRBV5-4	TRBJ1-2	CASSLDRGHSGYTF	TGTGCCAGCAGCTTAGACAGGGGGCACAGTGGCTACACCTTC
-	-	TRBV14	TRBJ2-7	CAGGEPYEQYF	TGTGCCGGAGGGGAACCCTACGAGCAGTACTTC
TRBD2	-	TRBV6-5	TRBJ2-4	CASALAGGQGIQYF	TGTGCCAGCGCACTAGCGGGGGGCCAGGGCATTCAGTACTTC
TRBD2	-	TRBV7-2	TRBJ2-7	CASSLVSGREYEQYF	TGTGCCAGCAGCTTAGTGAGCGGGAGGGAGTACGAGCAGTACTTC
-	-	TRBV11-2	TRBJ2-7	CASSLDRLASSYEQYF	TGTGCCAGCAGCTTAGATCGCCTAGCTAGCTCCTACGAGCAGTACTTC
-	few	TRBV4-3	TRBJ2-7	CASSQEHRVSYEQYF	TGCGCCAGCAGCCAAGAGCACAGGGTATCCTACGAGCAGTACTTC
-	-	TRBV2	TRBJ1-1	CASSSRWEGTEAFF	TGTGCCAGCAGTTCGAGGTGGGAGGGCACTGAAGCTTTCTTT
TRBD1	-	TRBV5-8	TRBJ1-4	CASNLGQGVEKLFF	TGTGCCAGCAACCTCGGACAGGGGGTTGAAAAACTGTTTTTT
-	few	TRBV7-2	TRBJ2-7	CASSQGPAAYEQYF	TGTGCCAGCAGCCAGGGGCCGGCGGCCTACGAGCAGTACTTC